This T cell receptor beta chain was found in a study of cytomegalovirus exposure and HLA in healthy donors. Study observations and caveats: Reportedly, HLA-A and HLA-B alleles of most subjects were accurately predicted from TCR beta.

PCR primers comprised 60 Vbeta and 13 Jbeta primers. Clones were sequenced by immunoSEQ multiplex PCR, and TCRdb holds only the in-frame ones, with some missing. This sample contains about 110,000 clones. Concerning this clone itself: Its antigen remains unidentified.

The TCR sequence derives from a man aged 30 to 45 in good health and CMV-seronegative. Sequencing input: PBMCs.

The CDR3, as DNA: TGTGCCACGGGCAGGGAAACCTACGAGCAGTACTTC. This codes for CATGRETYEQYF. The chain joins TRBV6-6 to TRBJ2-7, with D perhaps TRBD1 (5 bases). Trimming removed 10 bases at V and 2 bases at J, with 12 bases between. The CDR3 contains 12 residues. Germline CDR1 reads MNHNY; CDR2 reads SVGAGI (reference sequence).